One sample yielded the 26 T cell receptor beta chains listed below, sequenced in a study of beta chain features in type 1 diabetes. Investigators reverse transcribed all isolated RNA, so they sequenced expressed TCRB transcripts. Produced via immunoSEQ multiplex PCR; TCRdb's table is partial and in-frame only. The sample includes about 350,000 clones, roughly 21% of them seen just once. The sample taken for sequencing was naive CD4+ T cells from blood. These receptors all stem from a woman younger than 30 in good health.

The chain links TRBV7-3 to TRBJ2-2, with a weak D call TRBD1 (5 bases). Per the germline V gene, CDR1 is SGHTA and CDR2 is FQGTGA. Trimming stripped 7 bases from V and 5 bases from J, with 14 bases between. The CDR3 extends over 14 amino acids. The CDR3 here is CASTQSKGTGELFF. CDR3 DNA sequence: TGTGCCAGCACACAATCAAAGGGGACCGGGGAGCTGTTTTTT.

The gene calls are TRBV19 and TRBJ2-3; 10 positions agree with TRBD2. In germline, CDR1 is LNHDA, CDR2 SQIVND (reference sequence). The CDR3 sequence is 17 residues long. The ends lost 5 bases at V and 1 base at J; junction bases unmatched: 9. The CDR3 DNA is TGTGCCAGTAGTGACCGAGTAGCGGGGGGACGCACAGATACGCAGTATTTT. Translation: CASSDRVAGGRTDTQYF.

This clone was counted between two and nine times. The rearrangement links TRBV29-1 to TRBJ1-2; D may be TRBD1 (6 bases). Trimming took off 4 bases at V and 8 bases at J, with 14 bases between the two ends. Germline lookup yields CDR1 SQVTM and CDR2 ANQGSEA. This CDR3 has 12 residues. The chain's CDR3 is CSVVAGGGGYTF. In DNA form, the CDR3 reads TGCAGCGTTGTGGCGGGGGGCGGAGGCTACACCTTC.

V is TRBV5-1 and J is TRBJ2-3, with D unresolved. Trimming cost V 1 base and J 11 bases, with 8 bases left between them. The CDR3 consists of 11 residues. Germline loops: CDR1 SGHRS, CDR2 YFSETQ. In DNA form, the CDR3 reads TGCGCCAGCAGCTTGAAGCACCGGCAGTATTTT. Its protein is CASSLKHRQYF.

This clone was seen a few times. The gene calls are TRBV30 and TRBJ2-3, with D possibly being TRBD2 (6 bases). The germline CDR1 and CDR2 sequences are GTSNPN and SVGIG (reference sequence). The CDR3 length is 14 residues. Between the trimmed V and J ends, which lost 7 bases and 0 bases, there was a span of 14 bases. Here the CDR3 DNA reads TGTGCCTCAAAGGACTATAGAAGCACAGATACGCAGTATTTT. It specifies CASKDYRSTDTQYF.

This rearrangement joins TRBV30 to TRBJ1-1, with D hard to call. The CDR3 consists of 12 residues. Germline values: CDR1 GTSNPN, CDR2 SVGIG (reference sequence). V gave up 3 bases and J gave up 2 bases, with 7 bases separating them. CDR3 loop: CAWRDFNTEAFF. For the CDR3, the DNA is TGTGCCTGGAGGGACTTCAACACTGAAGCTTTCTTT. The variable domain in full, completed from reference TRBV30 and TRBJ1-1, reads SQTIHQWPATLVQPVGSPLSLECTVEGTSNPNLYWYRQAAGRGLQLLFYSVGIGQISSEVPQNLSASRPQDRQFILSSKKLLLSDSGFYLCAWRDFNTEAFFGQGTRLTVV.

The table lists this clone with a few counts. V gene TRBV4-2 combines with J gene TRBJ1-5; D remains ambiguous. Germline V gene lookup returns CDR1 LGHNA and CDR2 YNFKEQ. The V and J ends lost 4 bases and 3 bases respectively, with 13 bases between them. The CDR3 spans 15 residues. The CDR3, as DNA: TGTGCCAGCAGCCTCTCCGACACCCACAATCAGCCCCAGCATTTT. This gives the protein CASSLSDTHNQPQHF.

This clone has just a few counts. The chain carries TRBV7-9 and TRBJ2-3; the match to TRBD2 covers 10 bases. The CDR3 runs to 15 residues. Germline V gene data show CDR1 as SEHNR and CDR2 as FQNEAQ (reference sequence). The V segment lost 3 bases and the J segment 5 bases; nucleotides outside the gene matches: 5. The CDR3 region is CASSFLAGEGDTQYF. The CDR3, as DNA: TGTGCCAGCAGCTTTCTAGCGGGAGAGGGAGATACGCAGTATTTT.

This clone was recorded once. The chain joins TRBV7-2 to TRBJ1-6; no clear D gene. V was shortened by 5 bases and J by 7 bases, with 15 bases between the two germline ends. Germline V gene lookup returns CDR1 SGHTA and CDR2 FQGNSA. This CDR3 is 15 amino acids long. The CDR3 is CASSAFTVSNSPLHF. For the CDR3, the DNA is TGTGCCAGCAGCGCTTTTACAGTCTCAAATTCACCCCTCCACTTT.

The rearrangement links TRBV9 to TRBJ2-7, with D unresolved. The CDR3 totals 15 residues. Trimming left V 0 bases short and J 4 bases short, with 14 bases between. From germline, CDR1 is SGDLS and CDR2 YYNGEE. Here the CDR3 reads CASSVAVASMYEQYF. The DNA of the CDR3 is TGTGCCAGCAGCGTAGCGGTAGCCAGTATGTACGAGCAGTACTTC.

The gene calls are TRBV2 and TRBJ2-1; possibly TRBD2 for D (5 bases). V was clipped by 3 bases and J by 1 base, with 16 bases between them. Germline CDR1 reads SNHLY; CDR2 reads FYNNEI. This CDR3 has 17 amino acids. The CDR3 sequence is CASSEDRDRISYNEQFF. For the CDR3, the DNA is TGTGCCAGCAGTGAGGATCGGGATCGTATTTCCTACAATGAGCAGTTCTTC.

The CDR3 DNA follows: TGTGCCAGCAGTCCTCGGCCAGCGGGAAAGGGACACGAGCAGTACTTC. Residues: CASSPRPAGKGHEQYF. This chain joins TRBV5-4 and TRBJ2-7; 7 nucleotides agree with TRBD2. The ends lost 5 bases at V and 5 bases at J; junction bases unmatched: 16. This CDR3 comprises 16 residues. Germline V gene sequence: CDR1 SGHNT, CDR2 YYREEE (reference sequence).

This clone was seen more than once but under ten times. This chain uses TRBV19 with TRBJ1-2; D remains unclear. The germline CDR1 and CDR2 sequences are LNHDA and SQIVND (reference sequence). Trimming cost V 7 bases and J 2 bases, with 5 bases left between them. CDR3 length equals 11 residues. CDR3 in amino acids: CASTANYGYTF. DNA for the CDR3: TGTGCCAGTACAGCGAACTATGGCTACACCTTC.

This clone has just a few counts. The chain employs TRBV30 and TRBJ2-7; 7 bases align to TRBD1. The CDR3 totals 12 residues. V shed 4 bases and J 5 bases; nucleotides not matched to a gene: 5. Germline-derived CDR1 and CDR2 are GTSNPN and SVGIG (reference sequence). This CDR3 is CAWTRQGNEQYF. Here the CDR3 DNA reads TGTGCCTGGACTAGACAGGGAAACGAGCAGTACTTC.

This chain links TRBV13 with TRBJ2-1, with D possibly being TRBD1 (5 bases). The CDR3 loop spans 15 amino acids. Germline assignment: CDR1 PRHDT and CDR2 FYEKMQ (reference sequence). Trimming shortened V by 1 base and J by 6 bases, and 13 bases separated the two germline ends. The CDR3: CASSLEVLRVNEQFF. The CDR3 DNA reads as TGTGCCAGCAGCTTAGAGGTTCTCAGGGTCAATGAGCAGTTCTTC.

V usage is TRBV7-2 and J usage is TRBJ2-7; no clear D. Germline values: CDR1 SGHTA, CDR2 FQGNSA. V lost 6 bases to trimming and J lost 2 bases, with 11 bases between them. This CDR3 has 13 amino acids. CDR3 bases: TGTGCCAGCAGTCCCGTCTTAACCTACGAGCAGTACTTC. Encoded protein: CASSPVLTYEQYF.

This clone occurred a few times. The chain has TRBV2 and TRBJ1-5, with TRBD1 identical over 7 bases. The V gene's germline CDR1 is SNHLY and CDR2 FYNNEI. Losses at the gene ends were 1 base for V and 6 bases for J; bases not matched to a gene: 6. This CDR3 contains 15 residues. This CDR3 reads CASSEEQGMGQPQHF. The CDR3 DNA follows: TGTGCCAGCAGTGAAGAACAGGGGATGGGTCAGCCCCAGCATTTT.

The CDR3 reads CAWSLPGQGARETQYF. The CDR3 DNA reads TGTGCCTGGAGCCTACCGGGACAGGGGGCTAGGGAGACCCAGTACTTC. This sequence joins TRBV30 and TRBJ2-5; 12 bases are a match to TRBD1. Trimming at V came to 3 bases and at J to 5 bases, leaving 10 bases not matched to a gene. CDR3 size: 16 residues. Germline values: CDR1 GTSNPN, CDR2 SVGIG (reference sequence).

In this sample, this clone turned up a few times. The J gene is TRBJ1-2, the V gene TRBV25-1; D uncertain. Trimming stripped 3 bases from V and 4 bases from J, with 12 bases between. The length of the CDR3 is 14 residues. CDR1 is MGHDK and CDR2 is SYGVNS in the germline V gene. The CDR3 spells CASSEEGELYGYTF. CDR3 in DNA: TGTGCCAGCAGTGAGGAAGGAGAACTCTATGGCTACACCTTC.

The chain uses TRBV25-1 and TRBJ1-1, with D possibly TRBD1 on 6 matching bases. This CDR3 has 15 residues. Germline CDR1 reads MGHDK; CDR2 reads SYGVNS. Trimming pared 3 bases from V and 0 bases from J, leaving 11 bases between. CDR3 DNA sequence: TGTGCCAGCAGTGAGCAGGGGACTATGAACACTGAAGCTTTCTTT. Translation gives CASSEQGTMNTEAFF.

The chain carries TRBV30 and TRBJ1-1; no clear D gene. The CDR3 is 15 residues long. Germline-derived CDR1 and CDR2 are GTSNPN and SVGIG (reference sequence). The germline V and J ends were trimmed by 0 bases and 4 bases, with 15 bases remaining between them. The chain's CDR3 is CAWSVLTGIGTEAFF. CDR3 nucleotide sequence: TGTGCCTGGAGTGTACTAACGGGGATCGGCACTGAAGCTTTCTTT. The full variable domain, with the rest looked up from reference TRBV30 and TRBJ1-1, is SQTIHQWPATLVQPVGSPLSLECTVEGTSNPNLYWYRQAAGRGLQLLFYSVGIGQISSEVPQNLSASRPQDRQFILSSKKLLLSDSGFYLCAWSVLTGIGTEAFFGQGTRLTVV.

The rearrangement links TRBV7-8 to TRBJ2-6; 8 nucleotides agree with TRBD1. In germline, CDR1 is SGHVS, CDR2 FQNEAQ. The V gene end was trimmed by 5 bases and the J gene end by 2 bases; junction bases not matched to a gene: 5. The CDR3 is made up of 16 amino acids. Here the CDR3 DNA reads TGTGCCAGCAGCCCATTGGACAGGGCTGGGGCCAACGTCCTGACTTTC. Its protein product is CASSPLDRAGANVLTF.

This chain links TRBV30 with TRBJ2-7; 11 nucleotides align to TRBD1. Unmatched junction bases numbered 7, after V lost 5 bases and J lost 1 base. This CDR3 has 15 amino acids. In germline, CDR1 is GTSNPN, CDR2 SVGIG (reference sequence). The CDR3 sequence: CAWGQGAETSYEQYF. CDR3 DNA: TGTGCCTGGGGACAGGGGGCAGAAACATCCTACGAGCAGTACTTC. Complete variable domain (other parts from reference TRBV30 and TRBJ2-7): SQTIHQWPATLVQPVGSPLSLECTVEGTSNPNLYWYRQAAGRGLQLLFYSVGIGQISSEVPQNLSASRPQDRQFILSSKKLLLSDSGFYLCAWGQGAETSYEQYFGPGTRLTVT.

A few counts support this clone. The V call is TRBV7-2, the J call TRBJ1-6; 9 bases are shared with TRBD1. This CDR3 contains 15 residues. The germline V gene encodes CDR1 SGHTA and CDR2 FQGNSA. Trimming took 1 base from V and 9 from J; bases not matched to a gene: 4. CDR3 sequence: CASSLDRTGASPLHF. The CDR3 DNA sequence: TGTGCCAGCAGCTTAGATCGGACAGGGGCTTCACCCCTCCACTTT.

The chain carries TRBV6-1 and TRBJ2-7, with 11 bases identical to TRBD1. V was clipped by 0 bases and J by 4 bases; unmatched bases: 2. CDR1 is MNHNS, CDR2 SASEGT, per germline. The CDR3 loop spans 15 amino acids. Here the CDR3 reads CASSEAGQGVYEQYF. CDR3 nucleotides: TGTGCCAGCAGTGAAGCGGGACAGGGGGTATACGAGCAGTACTTC.

The chain combines TRBV5-1 with TRBJ2-1, with TRBD2 identical over 14 bases. V gave up 4 bases and J gave up 7 bases; unmatched junction bases: 4. Germline-derived CDR1 and CDR2 are SGHRS and YFSETQ. This CDR3 is 15 amino acids long. The CDR3 reads CASSRGLAGDNEQFF. CDR3 in DNA: TGCGCCAGCAGCAGGGGACTAGCGGGGGATAATGAGCAGTTCTTC. Full variable domain (missing parts from reference TRBV5-1 and TRBJ2-1): KAGVTQTPRYLIKTRGQQVTLSCSPISGHRSVSWYQQTPGQGLQFLFEYFSETQRNKGNFPGRFSGRQFSNSRSEMNVSTLELGDSALYLCASSRGLAGDNEQFFGPGTRLTVL.